This T cell receptor (beta chain) emerged from a study of T cells in Graves' hyperthyroidism and ophthalmopathy. Stable Graves' hyperthyroidism denoted no ophthalmopathy progression over 18 months. Patients aged 18 to 65 with hyperthyroidism were newly diagnosed, with duration under 2 months. PBMCs stemmed from over 7.5 ml fresh peripheral blood. The CDR3 loop spans 15 amino acids. Per the germline V gene, CDR1 is MNHEY and CDR2 is SVGEGT. V dropped 5 bases and J dropped 7 bases, with 18 bases sitting between them. Template material for amplifying TCR beta CDR3 regions consisted of RNA transcripts. HTBI primers were the set used in a first-round RT-PCR of the TCR CDR3. A single record per CDR3 protein comes from TCRdb applying MiXCR to the multiplex PCR reads. The sample has about 500,000 distinct CDR3 sequences, over 15% seen once.

The sample was blood. The chain uses TRBV6-2 or TRBV6-3 and TRBJ1-5, with D tentatively TRBD1 (5 bases). This clonotype was obtained from a woman between 18 and 29 years old with Graves' hyperthyroidism. The CDR3 spells CASSAPGLSNQPQHF. CDR3 DNA: TGTGCCAGCAGTGCCCCGGGGCTTAGTAACCAGCCCCAGCATTTT.